These 13 T cell receptor beta chains came from one sample sequenced in a study of OX40 agonist ivuxolimab in advanced cancers. The method was immunoSEQ multiplex PCR; TCRdb's version includes in-frame clones alone and lacks a portion of them. The sample records 80,000 to 130,000 clones, 90% being singletons. This specimen consisted of CD4+ or CD8+ T cells sorted from blood, obtained in a trial of the OX40 agonist ivuxolimab. These receptors originate from an adult with an advanced solid tumor such as melanoma, head and neck, liver or kidney cancer.

The chain uses TRBV27 and TRBJ1-2; TRBD1 might be the D (5 bases). Germline loops: CDR1 MNHEY, CDR2 SMNVEV (reference sequence). This CDR3 region has 13 residues. V lost 6 bases and J lost 8, with 16 bases in between. The CDR3 region has the DNA TGTGCCAGCAGGATATCAGGGCTCGGGGGCTACACCTTC. Its protein is CASRISGLGGYTF.

This clone has a single count. This chain uses TRBV19 with TRBJ2-5; D tentatively reads TRBD1 or TRBD2 (5 bases each). The end of the DNA is better explained by TRBJ2-7, so the J call may be wrong. The CDR3 extends over 13 amino acids. CDR1 and CDR2 from the germline V gene are LNHDA and SQIVND (reference sequence). This CDR3 reads CASSHPGPYEQYF. Written as DNA, the CDR3 is TGTGCCAGTAGCCACCCGGGACCCTACGAGCAGTACTTC.

The V and J genes are TRBV19 and TRBJ2-7; the D gene is possibly TRBD1 (5 bases). Per the germline V gene, CDR1 is LNHDA and CDR2 is SQIVND (reference sequence). The CDR3 runs 13 residues. V was clipped by 4 bases and J by 3 bases, with 10 bases between them. As DNA, the CDR3 is TGTGCCAGTAGTAGCCTCACAGGCTACGAGCAGTACTTC. It encodes CASSSLTGYEQYF.

The V call is TRBV18, the J call TRBJ1-2; tentatively, D is TRBD1 (5 bases). Germline-derived CDR1 and CDR2 are KGHSH and LQKENI. Trimming shortened V by 3 bases and J by 4 bases, and 15 bases separated the two germline ends. The CDR3 covers 15 residues. The CDR3 bases are TGTGCCAGCTCACCCGGGACGGATCTAGGCTATGGCTACACCTTC. Translated, it gives CASSPGTDLGYGYTF. Variable domain in full (rest from reference TRBV18 and TRBJ1-2): NAGVMQNPRHLVRRRGQEARLRCSPMKGHSHVYWYRQLPEEGLKFMVYLQKENIIDESGMPKERFSAEFPKEGPSILRIQQVVRGDSAAYFCASSPGTDLGYGYTFGSGTRLTVV.

This CDR3 reads CASSALRGQSSYEQYF. The DNA of the CDR3 is TGTGCCAGCAGTGCATTGCGGGGACAGAGCTCCTACGAGCAGTACTTC. The chain has TRBV2 and TRBJ2-7; possibly TRBD1 for D (7 bases). V was shortened by 4 bases and J by 0 bases, with 16 bases between the two germline ends. The CDR3 consists of 16 residues. Germline CDR1 is SNHLY and CDR2 is FYNNEI.

The gene calls are TRBV19 and TRBJ1-5, with a weak D call TRBD1 (6 bases). Germline V CDR1 and CDR2: LNHDA, SQIVND (reference sequence). The CDR3 is made up of 15 amino acids. V was cut by 5 bases and J by 4 bases, with 15 bases left in between. Here the CDR3 DNA reads TGTGCCAGTAGTTCCTTTACGGACAGAAATCAGCCCCAGCATTTT. Translation: CASSSFTDRNQPQHF.

The chain employs TRBV27 and TRBJ2-5; TRBD2 aligns across 13 bases. The CDR3 extends over 19 amino acids. V was clipped by 0 bases and J by 1 base; unmatched bases: 8. Germline V gene lookup returns CDR1 MNHEY and CDR2 SMNVEV (reference sequence). CDR3 region: CASSLSPRLAGGLQETQYF. The CDR3 region has the DNA TGTGCCAGCAGTTTATCTCCGAGACTAGCGGGAGGCCTCCAAGAGACCCAGTACTTC.

The CDR3 protein is CASSLVRDTGELFF. CDR3 DNA: TGTGCCAGCAGCTTAGTTCGGGACACCGGGGAGCTGTTTTTT. The V gene is TRBV7-6, the J gene TRBJ2-2; D ambiguous. Germline CDR1 is SGHVS and CDR2 is FNYEAQ. Trimming stripped 1 base from V and 3 bases from J, with 6 bases between. CDR3 length: 14 residues.

V usage is TRBV5-1 and J usage is TRBJ2-5; D not certain. Germline V gene sequence: CDR1 SGHRS, CDR2 YFSETQ. Trimming shortened V by 3 bases and J by 2 bases, and 8 bases separated the two germline ends. The CDR3 covers 13 residues. Here the CDR3 DNA reads TGCGCCAGCAGCTCCGCGACACAAGAGACCCAGTACTTC. Its protein is CASSSATQETQYF. The whole variable domain, filled in from reference TRBV5-1 and TRBJ2-5, reads KAGVTQTPRYLIKTRGQQVTLSCSPISGHRSVSWYQQTPGQGLQFLFEYFSETQRNKGNFPGRFSGRQFSNSRSEMNVSTLELGDSALYLCASSSATQETQYFGPGTRLLVL.

This chain connects TRBV5-1 to TRBJ2-3; no clear D gene. Germline CDR1 is SGHRS and CDR2 is YFSETQ. Trimming left V 4 bases short and J 3 bases short, with 12 bases between. The CDR3 covers 14 residues. DNA of the CDR3: TGCGCCAGCAGCCACGGGTTGTTTACAGATACGCAGTATTTT. It translates to CASSHGLFTDTQYF.

This clone was counted a single time. Written as DNA, the CDR3 is TGTGCCAGCAGCTCCATGGGGCGGGCCCGACTAAACACCGGGGAGCTGTTTTTT. This gives the protein CASSSMGRARLNTGELFF. The chain recombines TRBV11-2 with TRBJ2-2; D may correspond to TRBD1 or TRBD2 (5 bases each). Trimming removed 4 bases from V and 2 bases from J, with 20 bases in between. Germline V lookup: CDR1 SGHAT, CDR2 FQNNGV. The CDR3 is 18 residues long. Full variable domain (remainder filled in from reference TRBV11-2 and TRBJ2-2): EAGVAQSPRYKIIEKRQSVAFWCNPISGHATLYWYQQILGQGPKLLIQFQNNGVVDDSQLPKDRFSAERLKGVDSTLKIQPAKLEDSAVYLCASSSMGRARLNTGELFFGEGSRLTVL.

The rearrangement links TRBV5-1 to TRBJ1-1, with D maybe TRBD1 (5 bases). The germline V and J ends were trimmed by 4 bases and 1 base, with 11 bases remaining between them. The CDR3 covers 14 residues. Germline CDR1 reads SGHRS; CDR2 reads YFSETQ. CDR3 sequence reads: CASSETTGNTEAFF. CDR3 nucleotides: TGCGCCAGCAGCGAAACAACAGGGAACACTGAAGCTTTCTTT.

The CDR3 region has the DNA TGTGCCAGCAGCACAGGCTCGTACGAAGAGACCCAGTACTTC. It encodes CASSTGSYEETQYF. The genes are TRBV9 and TRBJ2-5; TRBD1 might be the D (5 bases). This CDR3 is built from 14 residues. Trimming stripped 4 bases from V and 3 bases from J, with 13 bases between. The germline V gene has CDR1 SGDLS and CDR2 YYNGEE.